The present TCR beta chain was sequenced within a study of T cell repertoires in cytomegalovirus infection. General study points: In two of eight donors, the top clonotype was HLA-C-restricted CMV-specific.

From the reads, TCRdb called clonotypes with MiXCR, one entry per CDR3 protein. The sample holds some 170,000 distinct CDR3 sequences, about a sixth seen once. With regard to this clonotype: Its antigen is as yet unknown.

With V trimmed by 5 bases and J by 9 bases, 10 bases remained unmatched. The CDR3 length is 15 residues. Germline loops: CDR1 MGHDK, CDR2 SYGVNS. The source of this sequence is a human donor in good health (CMV status not recorded). Some clones in this sample may be carry-over from other donors' samples. The V call is TRBV25-1, the J call TRBJ2-1; 10 nucleotides line up with TRBD2. The source material was CD8+ T cells from PBMCs. This CDR3 reads CASSLTSGGAIEQFF. In DNA form, the CDR3 reads TGTGCCAGCAGTTTAACAAGCGGGGGGGCGATTGAGCAGTTCTTC.